This T cell receptor (beta chain) is drawn from a study of blood T cells in healthy people across ages. About the study: In model experiments, template switching was able to capture about one barcoded beta molecule for every two T cells that were present. General study points: Changes seen in expanded clonotypes were possibly confounded by donor CMV status left unknown.

The CDR3 is 15 amino acids. With 2 bases removed from V and 4 bases from J, the gap between germline ends came to 14 bases. A word on this clonotype: What it binds is unknown.

Through a sample-barcoded 5' primer and a J-beta primer mix, a second PCR was run for 7 to 11 cycles. Each cDNA molecule was tagged by a template-switch adaptor with 12 random nucleotides. Researchers report that each sample yielded at least 2.5 million CDR3-containing paired-end reads. TCRdb called the 5' RACE reads again in MiXCR, with one record for every CDR3 protein. Among approximately 810,000 distinct CDR3 sequences, about 28% were seen once, and the ten largest hold 17%. The sequencing sample was made of blood. The source is a woman aged 80 or over in good health. This chain links TRBV12-3 or TRBV12-4 with TRBJ2-5; weak D call: TRBD2 (7 bases). The DNA for the CDR3 is TGTGCCAGCAGTTTAATGGGGGGGGCGAGAGAGACCCAGTACTTC. It yields the protein CASSLMGGARETQYF.